A single sample gave rise to the 27 T cell receptor beta chains below, sequenced in a study of shared clonotypes between healthy human individuals. Naive CD8 cells, CD45RO-negative and positively selected for CCR7, excluded terminally differentiated effector memory CD45RA+ cells. Some clones are missing from TCRdb's copy, which holds only in-frame ones; the method was immunoSEQ multiplex PCR. The data show about 2 million clones, about 94% seen once. Material: naive CD8+ T cells sorted from blood. These receptors came from a man aged 18 to 30 in good health.

The rearrangement uses TRBV27 and TRBJ2-1; D may correspond to TRBD1 or TRBD2 (6 bases each). Germline lookup yields CDR1 MNHEY and CDR2 SMNVEV (reference sequence). The CDR3 is made up of 18 amino acids. V was shortened by 0 bases and J by 8 bases, with 23 bases between the two germline ends. CDR3 coding DNA: TGTGCCAGCAGTTTATCCCACCCTAGCGCCGAGGGGGGTCATGAGCAGTTCTTC. This gives the protein CASSLSHPSAEGGHEQFF.

The V gene is TRBV6-5, the J gene TRBJ2-7; D gene uncertain. The germline gives CDR1 MNHEY, CDR2 SVGAGI. Deletions cut 0 bases from V and 2 bases from J, with 8 bases between. The CDR3 length is 14 residues. The CDR3 reads CASSYSENPYEQYF. CDR3 DNA: TGTGCCAGCAGTTACTCGGAGAACCCCTACGAGCAGTACTTC.

V usage is TRBV29-1 and J usage is TRBJ1-3, with unresolved D. The CDR3 totals 13 residues. The V end was cut by 5 bases, the J end by 4 bases, with 12 bases between. Germline V lookup: CDR1 SQVTM, CDR2 ANQGSEA. CDR3 sequence: CSVLSSVGNTIYF. CDR3 in DNA: TGCAGCGTTTTGTCGTCGGTCGGAAACACCATATATTTT.

The chain has TRBV6-1 and TRBJ2-7; TRBD1 agrees at 7 bases. CDR1 is MNHNS and CDR2 is SASEGT in the germline V gene. V lost 6 bases and J lost 1; bases outside the gene matches: 9. There are 15 residues in the CDR3. The CDR3 DNA sequence: TGTGCCAGCAGGTGGACAGGCGGCGGGTCCTACGAGCAGTACTTC. It is translated as CASRWTGGGSYEQYF.

As for this clone: Other DNA sequences in this specimen translate into the identical CDR3. The CDR3 DNA reads as TGTGCCAGCAGCACGGGAACCTACGAGCAGTACTTC. It codes for CASSTGTYEQYF. The chain joins TRBV13 to TRBJ2-7; a possible D gene is TRBD2 (5 bases). With 5 bases removed from V and 2 bases from J, the gap between germline ends came to 7 bases. In germline, CDR1 is PRHDT, CDR2 FYEKMQ (reference sequence). This CDR3 comprises 12 residues.

CDR3 protein: CASSSTGYNEQFF. CDR3 bases: TGTGCCAGTAGTTCAACAGGGTACAATGAGCAGTTCTTC. The rearrangement joins TRBV19 to TRBJ2-1; perhaps TRBD1 as D (6 bases). This CDR3 is built from 13 residues. Germline CDR1 and CDR2: LNHDA and SQIVND (reference sequence). Trimming stripped 5 bases from V and 4 bases from J, with 9 bases between.

The chain is built from TRBV6-5 and TRBJ1-1; no clear D gene. The CDR3 covers 14 residues. V lost 2 bases and J lost 1, with 8 bases in between. CDR1 is MNHEY, CDR2 SVGAGI, per germline. CDR3 sequence reads: CASSYGRTNTEAFF. DNA of the CDR3: TGTGCCAGCAGTTACGGCCGGACGAACACTGAAGCTTTCTTT.

The CDR3 protein is CASSELGGKGSPLHF. Written as DNA, the CDR3 is TGCGCCAGCAGTGAACTGGGGGGTAAGGGTTCACCCCTCCACTTT. This chain connects TRBV10-2 to TRBJ1-6; D may be TRBD1 (5 bases). There are 15 residues in the CDR3. Trimming removed 3 bases from V and 9 bases from J, with 15 bases in between. Germline V gene lookup returns CDR1 WSHSY and CDR2 SAAADI.

The chain uses TRBV27 and TRBJ1-2; 10 nucleotides match TRBD1. Trimming at V came to 7 bases and at J to 4 bases, leaving 6 bases not matched to a gene. Per the germline V gene, CDR1 is MNHEY and CDR2 is SMNVEV (reference sequence). CDR3 length: 14 amino acids. CDR3 region: CASTKTGGAYGYTF. CDR3 bases: TGTGCCAGCACGAAGACAGGGGGCGCCTATGGCTACACCTTC.

The rearrangement joins TRBV13 to TRBJ2-5, with 13 bases fitting TRBD2. The CDR3 length is 18 residues. Germline CDR1 and CDR2: PRHDT and FYEKMQ (reference sequence). The V gene end was trimmed by 3 bases and the J gene end by 0 bases; junction bases not matched to a gene: 7. The CDR3 sequence is CASSFGLAGVYYQETQYF. The CDR3 DNA reads TGTGCCAGCAGCTTCGGACTAGCGGGGGTTTATTACCAAGAGACCCAGTACTTC.

The chain is built from TRBV10-3 and TRBJ1-6; 7 bases align to TRBD1. The CDR3 covers 16 residues. In germline, CDR1 is ENHRY, CDR2 SYGVKD. After removal of 3 bases from V and 10 bases from J, the junction contained 12 bases not matched to a gene. The CDR3: CAISDPAGQLISPLHF. CDR3 in DNA: TGTGCCATCAGTGACCCTGCGGGACAGTTAATATCACCCCTCCACTTT.

This chain links TRBV19 with TRBJ1-5; D not certain. In germline, CDR1 is LNHDA, CDR2 SQIVND (reference sequence). This CDR3 is 16 amino acids long. The V and J ends lost 3 bases and 0 bases respectively, with 12 bases between them. The CDR3 is CASSILQTDSNQPQHF. CDR3 coding DNA: TGTGCCAGTAGTATCCTCCAGACGGATAGCAATCAGCCCCAGCATTTT.

CDR3: CASSDPGLAQYEQYF. The CDR3 DNA reads as TGCGCCAGCAGCGATCCGGGACTAGCGCAATACGAGCAGTACTTC. The chain uses TRBV5-1 and TRBJ2-7; 10 bases agree with TRBD2. Germline values: CDR1 SGHRS, CDR2 YFSETQ. The CDR3 contains 15 residues. Trimming took 4 bases from V and 4 from J; bases not matched to a gene: 8.

A remark on this clone: Additional DNA sequences in this sample encode the identical CDR3. The gene calls are TRBV4-1 and TRBJ2-2; D might be TRBD1 (6 bases). CDR1 and CDR2 from the germline V gene are MGHRA and YSYEKL. The CDR3 sequence is 15 residues long. V lost 1 base and J lost 1, with 7 bases in between. As DNA, the CDR3 is TGCGCCAGCAGCCAAGGGACAGTGAACACCGGGGAGCTGTTTTTT. Protein product: CASSQGTVNTGELFF.

This CDR3 is CASNPAGDTDTQYF. The CDR3 DNA sequence: TGTGCCAGTAACCCGGCGGGGGACACAGATACGCAGTATTTT. The chain combines TRBV19 with TRBJ2-3; TRBD2 agrees at 7 bases. The CDR3 has 14 residues. The V gene's germline CDR1 is LNHDA and CDR2 SQIVND (reference sequence). The trim removed 7 bases at V and 2 bases at J, leaving 6 bases unmatched.

The chain couples TRBV27 to TRBJ2-7; either TRBD1 or TRBD2 may fit D (5 bases each). CDR1 is MNHEY and CDR2 is SMNVEV in the germline V gene (reference sequence). This CDR3 has 14 residues. Trimming cost V 5 bases and J 6 bases, with 17 bases left between them. CDR3 loop: CASSPRTTGLEQYF. CDR3 nucleotide sequence: TGTGCCAGCAGTCCAAGGACAACAGGACTCGAGCAGTACTTC.

CDR3 nucleotides: TGTGCCAGTAGTATAGATCTAGGACAGGACACTGAAGCTTTCTTT. This codes for CASSIDLGQDTEAFF. The genes are TRBV19 and TRBJ1-1; TRBD1 agrees at 7 bases. CDR1 is LNHDA and CDR2 is SQIVND in the germline V gene (reference sequence). CDR3 length: 15 residues. V lost 0 bases, J lost 3 bases, and 4 bases stayed unmatched.

This clone came up once. The V and J genes are TRBV5-6 and TRBJ1-6, with D unclear. CDR3 size: 18 residues. With 1 base removed from V and 3 bases from J, the gap between germline ends came to 17 bases. Germline loops: CDR1 SGHDT, CDR2 YYEEEE. CDR3 sequence (DNA): TGTGCCAGCAGCTTGTCAGCAGCCCGCGCCTACTATAATTCACCCCTCCACTTT. This translates into CASSLSAARAYYNSPLHF.

This chain uses TRBV13 with TRBJ2-7; perhaps TRBD1 as D (6 bases). Trimming removed 5 bases at V and 4 bases at J, with 18 bases between. Germline V gene data show CDR1 as PRHDT and CDR2 as FYEKMQ (reference sequence). The CDR3 totals 15 residues. The CDR3 sequence: CASSTSPGTIYEQYF. The CDR3 bases are TGTGCCAGCAGCACCTCCCCCGGGACAATATACGAGCAGTACTTC.

This clone was found a few times. This chain joins TRBV4-2 and TRBJ1-1, with a tentative D call TRBD1 (6 bases). Germline CDR1 and CDR2: LGHNA and YNFKEQ. This CDR3 region has 15 residues. Trimming shortened V by 0 bases and J by 4 bases, and 12 bases separated the two germline ends. CDR3 bases: TGTGCCAGCAGCCAAGAAACAGGGATTGGCACTGAAGCTTTCTTT. It codes for CASSQETGIGTEAFF.

This clone occurred once. The V and J genes are TRBV28 and TRBJ1-2; D possibly corresponds to TRBD1 (5 bases). The length of the CDR3 is 15 residues. Germline values: CDR1 MDHEN, CDR2 SYDVKM. V shed 6 bases and J shed 0 bases, with 14 bases lying between them. The CDR3 nucleotides read TGTGCCAGCAGACCTCCTGGGGACCCTAACTATGGCTACACCTTC. It codes for CASRPPGDPNYGYTF.

The table lists this clone with a few counts. Different DNA sequences within this sample yield the same CDR3. This sequence joins TRBV10-3 and TRBJ2-7; D is unresolved. V was trimmed by 2 bases and J by 0 bases, leaving 5 bases between them. The length of the CDR3 is 13 residues. Germline V gene sequence: CDR1 ENHRY, CDR2 SYGVKD. The CDR3, as DNA: TGTGCCATCAGTGAGGGGCTCTCCTACGAGCAGTACTTC. Encoded protein: CAISEGLSYEQYF.

In regard to this clone: Other DNA sequences in the same sample also yield this CDR3. This chain connects TRBV29-1 to TRBJ2-7, with TRBD2 as a possible D gene (6 bases). The germline gives CDR1 SQVTM, CDR2 ANQGSEA. Deletions cut 4 bases from V and 3 bases from J, with 7 bases between. CDR3 length: 11 residues. CDR3 region: CSVVGGYEQYF. The CDR3, as DNA: TGCAGCGTTGTGGGGGGCTACGAGCAGTACTTC.

The genes are TRBV4-1 and TRBJ2-3; 8 bases align to TRBD1. The germline CDR1 and CDR2 sequences are MGHRA and YSYEKL. Trimming cost V 3 bases and J 6 bases; bases outside gene matches: 5. The CDR3 spans 14 residues. The CDR3 loop is CASSHKTGADTQYF. As DNA, the CDR3 is TGCGCCAGCAGCCATAAGACAGGGGCGGATACGCAGTATTTT.

For this clone: The same CDR3 arises from other DNA sequences in this sample as well. The rearrangement links TRBV29-1 to TRBJ1-1; D unclear. The CDR3 is made up of 11 amino acids. Trimming left V 0 bases short and J 5 bases short, with 4 bases between. CDR1 SQVTM and CDR2 ANQGSEA come from the germline V gene. CDR3 region: CSVEEETEAFF. The CDR3 DNA follows: TGCAGCGTTGAAGAAGAAACTGAAGCTTTCTTT.

This clone occurred once. The chain recombines TRBV7-9 with TRBJ2-5; 10 nucleotides match TRBD1. Germline CDR1 SEHNR, CDR2 FQNEAQ (reference sequence). V was clipped by 5 bases and J by 5 bases; unmatched bases: 11. This CDR3 has 16 amino acids. The CDR3 DNA sequence: TGTGCCAGCAGCGTCTCTTGGGGGACAGGGGAGGAGACCCAGTACTTC. Translating it yields CASSVSWGTGEETQYF.

The chain joins TRBV5-1 to TRBJ2-1; TRBD1 matches 7 bases. V shed 3 bases, J shed 6 bases, and the junction held 6 bases outside the gene matches. CDR3 size: 14 residues. Per germline, CDR1 SGHRS and CDR2 YFSETQ. CDR3 residues: CASSSKDRSNEQFF. In DNA form, the CDR3 reads TGCGCCAGCAGCTCGAAGGACAGGAGCAATGAGCAGTTCTTC.